These T cell receptor beta chains were read from a single sample in a study of T-cell reconstitution after alpha-beta-depleted transplantation in children. TCRdb redid the calling of the PCR reads with MiXCR, one entry per CDR3 protein. The sample lists hundreds of thousands of distinct CDR3 sequences; 32% were seen once. Sequenced here: PBMCs from the stem cell graft donor, sampled from the stem cell graft. These receptors were collected from a human donor who donated a stem cell graft to a child with aplastic anemia. CDR3s include the opening cysteine and the closing phenylalanine or tryptophan. Fields, in order: V gene, clone size, D gene, J gene, CDR3 DNA, CDR3 protein. The D gene is left open where the match is weak. Clone size is stated in some rows and not others, as once, few, many or a class when expanded.

V: TRBV12-3/TRBV12-4; size: -; D: -; J: TRBJ2-1; DNA: TGTGCCAGCAGTTTCGGGGTTGATGAGCAGTTCTTC; CDR3: CASSFGVDEQFF
V: TRBV30; size: -; D: TRBD2; J: TRBJ2-1; DNA: TGTGCCTGGAGTGCCAGGACTAGCGCGCGTAAGGGTTATGAGCAGTTCTTC; CDR3: CAWSARTSARKGYEQFF
V: TRBV27; size: -; D: TRBD2; J: TRBJ2-7; DNA: TGTGCCAGCAGCCGCCGTCTAGCGGGAGGGTACGAGCAGTACTTC; CDR3: CASSRRLAGGYEQYF
V: TRBV12-3/TRBV12-4; size: -; D: -; J: TRBJ2-7; DNA: TGTGCCAGCAGCCCGGGTGGAGGGGGAAGCTCCTACGAGCAGTACTTC; CDR3: CASSPGGGGSSYEQYF
V: TRBV29-1; size: few; D: TRBD1; J: TRBJ1-1; DNA: TGCAGCGTCGGGACAGGGGGCTGGGGCACTGAAGCTTTCTTT; CDR3: CSVGTGGWGTEAFF
V: TRBV12-3/TRBV12-4; size: -; D: -; J: TRBJ1-1; DNA: TGTGCCAGCAGGCTAAGCCTGGGGACGAACACTGAAGCTTTCTTT; CDR3: CASRLSLGTNTEAFF
V: TRBV6-2/TRBV6-3; size: many; D: -; J: TRBJ2-2; DNA: TGTGCCAGCTCCATACCTCCCGGGGAGCTGTTTTTT; CDR3: CASSIPPGELFF
V: TRBV20-1; size: -; D: TRBD1; J: TRBJ2-1; DNA: TGCAGTGCTAGAGACCAGCTACCAACAGGGGGCTCAGACAATGAGCAGTTCTTC; CDR3: CSARDQLPTGGSDNEQFF
V: TRBV9; size: -; D: -; J: TRBJ2-1; DNA: TGTGCCAGCAGCGTGGGGTTTTCCAATGAGCAGTTCTTC; CDR3: CASSVGFSNEQFF
V: TRBV12-3/TRBV12-4; size: few; D: -; J: TRBJ1-1; DNA: TGTGCCAGCAGTTTAGCGGGGGTGAAGAGCACTGAAGCTTTCTTT; CDR3: CASSLAGVKSTEAFF
V: TRBV29-1; size: -; D: -; J: TRBJ2-1; DNA: TGCAGCGTTGAAGGTCTTCCCGGGGTCCCCAATGAGCAGTTCTTC; CDR3: CSVEGLPGVPNEQFF
V: TRBV20-1; size: few; D: TRBD1; J: TRBJ1-2; DNA: TGCAGTGCTTTCCTCTTACAGGGGACCTATGGCTACACCTTC; CDR3: CSAFLLQGTYGYTF
V: TRBV20-1; size: few; D: -; J: TRBJ2-1; DNA: TGCAGTGCTAGAGTCTTGGGGCAGTTCTTC; CDR3: CSARVLGQFF
V: TRBV2; size: -; D: -; J: TRBJ2-2; DNA: TGTGCCAGCAGTGATATTCAGGGTAACACCGGGGAGCTGTTTTTT; CDR3: CASSDIQGNTGELFF
V: TRBV7-8; size: -; D: TRBD2; J: TRBJ2-3; DNA: TGTGCCAGCAGCCAAAGCCGGGCGGGAGCCCCAGATACGCAGTATTTT; CDR3: CASSQSRAGAPDTQYF
V: TRBV7-2; size: -; D: TRBD2; J: TRBJ2-7; DNA: TGTGCCAGCAGCTTAAAAGGCGGGAGCTCCTACGAGCAGTACTTC; CDR3: CASSLKGGSSYEQYF
V: TRBV15; size: -; D: -; J: TRBJ2-5; DNA: TGTGCCACCAGCAAGGGGATAGGGAAAGAGACCCAGTACTTC; CDR3: CATSKGIGKETQYF
V: TRBV23-1; size: -; D: -; J: TRBJ1-6; DNA: TGCGCCAGCAGTCAACCGACAGCCTATTCACCCCTCCACTTT; CDR3: CASSQPTAYSPLHF
V: TRBV30; size: -; D: TRBD1; J: TRBJ1-2; DNA: TGTGCCTGGAAAGTTTGGACAGGGGAGGAGTATGGCTACACCTTC; CDR3: CAWKVWTGEEYGYTF
V: TRBV20-1; size: -; D: -; J: TRBJ2-1; DNA: TGCAGTGCTGCACAGCCGGGCTCCTACAATGAGCAGTTCTTC; CDR3: CSAAQPGSYNEQFF
V: TRBV11-3; size: few; D: TRBD2; J: TRBJ2-1; DNA: TGTGCCAGCAGCTTAGAAGGGACTAGCGGATACAATGAGCAGTTCTTC; CDR3: CASSLEGTSGYNEQFF
V: TRBV11-2; size: -; D: -; J: TRBJ2-7; DNA: TGTGCCAGCAGCTTATCAAACCGTAACTACGAGCAGTACTTC; CDR3: CASSLSNRNYEQYF